This TCR beta chain was sequenced for a study of cytomegalovirus exposure and HLA in healthy donors. For the study at large: Of several hundred genotyped donors, more than 75% grouped in the Caucasian-associated ancestry cluster. Study outcomes and limitations: The HLA-A and HLA-B alleles of most subjects were reportedly predicted accurately from TCR beta sequences.

Concerning this clone itself: The antigen is not known.

The PCR used 60 Vbeta and 13 Jbeta primers. Repertoires were generated with immunoSEQ multiplex PCR, while TCRdb's copy carries only in-frame clones and drops some. The sample shows some 52,000 clones, approximately 77% of them seen only once. J lost 4 bases, V lost 3 bases, and 5 bases had no gene match. This CDR3 is built from 16 residues. CDR1 and CDR2 (germline): SNHLY, FYNNEI. The rearrangement links TRBV2 to TRBJ2-2; 10 nucleotides agree with TRBD2. This TCR came from a woman in her fifties or sixties in good health and CMV-seronegative. The sample consisted of PBMCs. CDR3 DNA: TGTGCCAGCAGTGATCCTAGCGGGAGTTCCACCGGGGAGCTGTTTTTT. Residues: CASSDPSGSSTGELFF.